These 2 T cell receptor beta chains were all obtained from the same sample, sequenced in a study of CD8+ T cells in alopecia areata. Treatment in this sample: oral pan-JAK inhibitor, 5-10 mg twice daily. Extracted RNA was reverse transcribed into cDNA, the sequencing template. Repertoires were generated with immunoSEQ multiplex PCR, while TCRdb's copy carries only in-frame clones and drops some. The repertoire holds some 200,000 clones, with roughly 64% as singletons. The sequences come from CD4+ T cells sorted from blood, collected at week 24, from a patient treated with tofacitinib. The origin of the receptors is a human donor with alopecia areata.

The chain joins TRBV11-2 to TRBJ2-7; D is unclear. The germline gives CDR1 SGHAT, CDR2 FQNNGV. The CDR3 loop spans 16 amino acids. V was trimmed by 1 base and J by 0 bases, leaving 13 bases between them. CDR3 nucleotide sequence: TGTGCCAGCAGCTTAGTAATCACAGCGAGCTCCTACGAGCAGTACTTC. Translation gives CASSLVITASSYEQYF.

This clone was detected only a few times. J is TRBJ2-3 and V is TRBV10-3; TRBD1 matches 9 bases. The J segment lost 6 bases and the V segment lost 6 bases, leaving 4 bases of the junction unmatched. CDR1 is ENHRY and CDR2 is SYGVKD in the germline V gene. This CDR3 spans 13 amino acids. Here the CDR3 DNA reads TGTGCCATCAGCGGGGACAGGGACGATACGCAGTATTTT. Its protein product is CAISGDRDDTQYF.